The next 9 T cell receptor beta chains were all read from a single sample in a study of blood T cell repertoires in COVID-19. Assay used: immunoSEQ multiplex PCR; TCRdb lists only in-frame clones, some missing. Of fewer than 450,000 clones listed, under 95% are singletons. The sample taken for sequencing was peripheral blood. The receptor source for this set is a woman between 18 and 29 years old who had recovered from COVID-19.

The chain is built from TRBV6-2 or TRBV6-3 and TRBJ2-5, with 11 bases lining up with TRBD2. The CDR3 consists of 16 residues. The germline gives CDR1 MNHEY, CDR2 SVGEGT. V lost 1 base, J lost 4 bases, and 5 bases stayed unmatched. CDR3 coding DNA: TGTGCCAGCAGTTACTATTTAGCGGGAGGGCCAGAGACCCAGTACTTC. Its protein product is CASSYYLAGGPETQYF.

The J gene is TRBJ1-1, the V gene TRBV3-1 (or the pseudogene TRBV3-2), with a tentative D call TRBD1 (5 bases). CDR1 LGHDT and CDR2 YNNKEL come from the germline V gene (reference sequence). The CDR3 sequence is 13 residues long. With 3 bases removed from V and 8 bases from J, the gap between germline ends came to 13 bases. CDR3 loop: CASSQLGTTEAFF. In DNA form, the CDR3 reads TGTGCCAGCAGCCAGCTAGGGACTACGGAAGCTTTCTTT.

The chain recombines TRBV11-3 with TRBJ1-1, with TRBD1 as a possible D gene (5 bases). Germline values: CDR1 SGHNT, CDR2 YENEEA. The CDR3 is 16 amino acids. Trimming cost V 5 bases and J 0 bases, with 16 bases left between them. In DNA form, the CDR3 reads TGTGCCAGCAGCCCGAGCTGGGGCCGCATGAACACTGAAGCTTTCTTT. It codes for CASSPSWGRMNTEAFF. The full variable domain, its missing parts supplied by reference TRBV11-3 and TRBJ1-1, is EAGVVQSPRYKIIEKKQPVAFWCNPISGHNTLYWYLQNLGQGPELLIRYENEEAVDDSQLPKDRFSAERLKGVDSTLKIQPAELGDSAVYLCASSPSWGRMNTEAFFGQGTRLTVV.

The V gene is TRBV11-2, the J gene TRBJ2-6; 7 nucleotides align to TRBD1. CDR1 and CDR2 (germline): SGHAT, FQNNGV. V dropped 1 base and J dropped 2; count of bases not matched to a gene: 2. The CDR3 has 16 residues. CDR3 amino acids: CASSLARGPGANVLTF. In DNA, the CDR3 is TGTGCCAGCAGCTTAGCTAGGGGGCCTGGGGCCAACGTCCTGACTTTC.

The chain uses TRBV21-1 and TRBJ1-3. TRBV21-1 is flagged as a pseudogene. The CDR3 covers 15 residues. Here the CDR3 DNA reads TGTGCCAGCAGCAAAGAGCAATTGAGGGTAAACACCATATATTTT. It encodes CASSKEQLRVNTIYF.

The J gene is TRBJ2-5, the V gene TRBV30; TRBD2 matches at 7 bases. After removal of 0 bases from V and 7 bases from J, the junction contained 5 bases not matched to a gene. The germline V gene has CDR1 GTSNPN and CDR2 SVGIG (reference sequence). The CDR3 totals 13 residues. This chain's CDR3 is CAWSVWAGATQYF. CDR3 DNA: TGTGCCTGGAGTGTCTGGGCGGGAGCGACCCAGTACTTC.

Here the CDR3 DNA reads TGTGCCAGTAGTATGGCCCTAGCGGGAGCCCCAGGGTACAATGAGCAGTTCTTC. Translated: CASSMALAGAPGYNEQFF. The J gene is TRBJ2-1, the V gene TRBV19; 10 bases match TRBD2. Germline values: CDR1 LNHDA, CDR2 SQIVND (reference sequence). J was trimmed by 4 bases and V by 3 bases; bases with no gene match: 12. This CDR3 is built from 18 residues.

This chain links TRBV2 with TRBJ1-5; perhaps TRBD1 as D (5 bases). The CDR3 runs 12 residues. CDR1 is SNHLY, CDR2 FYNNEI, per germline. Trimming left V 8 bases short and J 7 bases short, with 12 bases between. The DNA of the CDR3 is TGTGCCAGCGGCCTCACAGGACAGCCCCAGCATTTT. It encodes CASGLTGQPQHF.

The CDR3 region has the DNA TGTGCCAGCAGCCCGCCCCCCAGGGAAGAGACCCAGTACTTC. Encoded protein: CASSPPPREETQYF. The chain is built from TRBV11-2 and TRBJ2-7; D may be TRBD1 (5 bases). The end of the DNA is better explained by TRBJ2-5, so the J call may be wrong. This CDR3 region has 14 residues. The V gene's germline CDR1 is SGHAT and CDR2 FQNNGV.